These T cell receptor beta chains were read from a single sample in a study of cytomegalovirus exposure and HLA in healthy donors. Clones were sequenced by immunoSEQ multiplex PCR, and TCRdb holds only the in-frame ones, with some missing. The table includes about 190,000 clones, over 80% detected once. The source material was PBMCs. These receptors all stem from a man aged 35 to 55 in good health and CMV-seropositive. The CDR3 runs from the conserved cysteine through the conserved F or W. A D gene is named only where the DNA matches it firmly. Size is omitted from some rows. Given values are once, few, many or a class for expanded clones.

DNA: TGTGCCAGCAGCTTGGAAACAGGGGGGACCTACGAGCAGTACTTC
CDR3: CASSLETGGTYEQYF
size: -
D: TRBD1
V: TRBV5-6
J: TRBJ2-7

DNA: TGTGCCAGCAGTTCCGGGACAGGCTACGAGCAGTACTTC
CDR3: CASSSGTGYEQYF
size: -
D: TRBD1
V: TRBV6-5
J: TRBJ2-7

DNA: TGTGCCAGTAGCAGAAGGGGAGGAAACGAAAAACTGTTTTTT
CDR3: CASSRRGGNEKLFF
size: -
D: -
V: TRBV27
J: TRBJ1-4

DNA: TGTGCCAGCAGCTTGAGGGGTAGCGGGGGTTCCGAGCAGTACTTC
CDR3: CASSLRGSGGSEQYF
size: once
D: TRBD2
V: TRBV5-6
J: TRBJ2-7

DNA: TGTGCCACTGAAGGGGGCGCGCAGGGGAGCGAGCAGTACTTC
CDR3: CATEGGAQGSEQYF
size: -
D: TRBD1
V: TRBV10-3
J: TRBJ2-7

DNA: TGTGCCAGCCAGGGGCAGCTTCTTTCCTACAATGAGCAGTTCTTC
CDR3: CASQGQLLSYNEQFF
size: -
D: -
V: TRBV28
J: TRBJ2-1

DNA: TGTGCCACCGGACAGGGGAGCGAGCAGTACTTC
CDR3: CATGQGSEQYF
size: -
D: TRBD1
V: TRBV10-3
J: TRBJ2-7

DNA: TGTGCCAGCAGCCCTCTCGACGGGAGCCTAGAGACCCAGTACTTC
CDR3: CASSPLDGSLETQYF
size: -
D: -
V: TRBV6-5
J: TRBJ2-5

DNA: TGTGCCTCCAAACGGGGAGCTAGCACAGATACGCAGTATTTT
CDR3: CASKRGASTDTQYF
size: -
D: -
V: TRBV30
J: TRBJ2-3

DNA: TGCGCCAGCAGCCTGGGACTAGCGGGGGGGCGGGCTGAGCAGTTCTTC
CDR3: CASSLGLAGGRAEQFF
size: -
D: TRBD2
V: TRBV5-1
J: TRBJ2-1

DNA: TGTGCCAGCAGCTTAGGACAGGGACGAGAGCCCCAGCATTTT
CDR3: CASSLGQGREPQHF
size: -
D: TRBD1
V: TRBV7-2
J: TRBJ1-5

DNA: TGCGCCAGCAGCAAAAAATTACAGGGAATCGAGACCCAGTACTTC
CDR3: CASSKKLQGIETQYF
size: -
D: -
V: TRBV5-1
J: TRBJ2-5

DNA: TGTGCCTGGAGTACCGGACAGGGGGCGGATGGCTACACCTTC
CDR3: CAWSTGQGADGYTF
size: once
D: TRBD1
V: TRBV30
J: TRBJ1-2

DNA: TGTGCCAGCAGCTCCTCGGCGGACAGGGGGTCCTACGAGCAGTACTTC
CDR3: CASSSSADRGSYEQYF
size: -
D: TRBD1
V: TRBV5-5
J: TRBJ2-7

DNA: TGTGCCAGCAGCCTTCAGGGGATAGACTATGGCTACACCTTC
CDR3: CASSLQGIDYGYTF
size: -
D: -
V: TRBV6-5
J: TRBJ1-2

DNA: TGTGCCAGCAGTTCGGGACAGGGTAAGGGAGGAAACATTCAGTACTTC
CDR3: CASSSGQGKGGNIQYF
size: once
D: TRBD1
V: TRBV28
J: TRBJ2-4

DNA: TGCGCCAGCAGCCCGGACTCCATTTCCTACGAGCAGTACTTC
CDR3: CASSPDSISYEQYF
size: -
D: -
V: TRBV5-1
J: TRBJ2-7

DNA: TGTGCCAGCAGTCTCGACAGGGGAGCCTACAATGAGCAGTTCTTC
CDR3: CASSLDRGAYNEQFF
size: few
D: TRBD1
V: TRBV7-9
J: TRBJ2-1

DNA: TGTGCCAGCAGCTTAGGCGAGCGGGGGTACAATGAGCAGTTCTTC
CDR3: CASSLGERGYNEQFF
size: -
D: TRBD2
V: TRBV7-6
J: TRBJ2-1

DNA: TGTGCCATCCGCCCGCAGGGAGGAACCGGGGAGCTGTTTTTT
CDR3: CAIRPQGGTGELFF
size: -
D: -
V: TRBV27
J: TRBJ2-2

DNA: TGTGCCTGGACCTCTTTTGCAGGGGGGAAACAAGAGACCCAGTACTTC
CDR3: CAWTSFAGGKQETQYF
size: -
D: -
V: TRBV30
J: TRBJ2-5

DNA: TGTGCCAGCAGCTTAGGTCGGGAGGTCGGGAGGGGGGAGCAGTACTTC
CDR3: CASSLGREVGRGEQYF
size: -
D: TRBD2
V: TRBV7-8
J: TRBJ2-7

DNA: TGTGCCAGCAGCCTCCCAGGCCTGGAGCAGTACTTC
CDR3: CASSLPGLEQYF
size: -
D: -
V: TRBV7-2
J: TRBJ2-7

DNA: TGTGCCAGCAGTCCTTCGAACACTGAAGCTTTCTTT
CDR3: CASSPSNTEAFF
size: -
D: -
V: TRBV6-6
J: TRBJ1-1

DNA: TGTGCCAGCAGCTCGGGAGGTACTCCCTACGAGCAGTACTTC
CDR3: CASSSGGTPYEQYF
size: -
D: TRBD2
V: TRBV7-2
J: TRBJ2-7

DNA: TGCGCCAGCAGCCTCACTAGCGGGGGGGGACTTGAGCAGTTCTTC
CDR3: CASSLTSGGGLEQFF
size: -
D: TRBD2
V: TRBV4-1
J: TRBJ2-1

DNA: TGTGCCAGTAGTATTAACAGGGGAGAGACCCAGTACTTC
CDR3: CASSINRGETQYF
size: -
D: TRBD1
V: TRBV19
J: TRBJ2-5

DNA: TGTGCCAGCAGCGTATCGGAGGGTGCTAATTCACCCCTCCACTTT
CDR3: CASSVSEGANSPLHF
size: -
D: -
V: TRBV9
J: TRBJ1-6

DNA: TGTGCCAGCAGCGTGACAGCCGGAAACACCATATATTTT
CDR3: CASSVTAGNTIYF
size: -
D: -
V: TRBV9
J: TRBJ1-3

DNA: TGTGCCAGCTCCTCATCTGGACTAGCGGGGGGCCCCACGAAGAAGGAGCAGTTCTTC
CDR3: CASSSSGLAGGPTKKEQFF
size: once
D: TRBD2
V: TRBV18
J: TRBJ2-1

DNA: TGTGCCAGCAGCGACGGACACACGAACACTGAAGCTTTCTTT
CDR3: CASSDGHTNTEAFF
size: -
D: -
V: TRBV7-8
J: TRBJ1-1

DNA: TGTGCCAGCAGTTCCGTCGGGGAAACTGAAGCTTTCTTT
CDR3: CASSSVGETEAFF
size: -
D: -
V: TRBV28
J: TRBJ1-1

DNA: TGTGCCAGCAGTTTAACGCAACAGGGGGCTTGGGGCTACACCTTC
CDR3: CASSLTQQGAWGYTF
size: -
D: TRBD1
V: TRBV28
J: TRBJ1-2

DNA: TGTGCCAGCAGTAACGGACTGTCGAGTACGCAGTATTTT
CDR3: CASSNGLSSTQYF
size: -
D: -
V: TRBV4-2
J: TRBJ2-3

DNA: TGTGCTAGTGGTTTCCACGGGTCCCCGGAGGAGCAGTTCTTC
CDR3: CASGFHGSPEEQFF
size: -
D: -
V: TRBV12-5
J: TRBJ2-1

DNA: TGTGCCAGCGGAGACGGCAGGGTGATTACAGATACGCAGTATTTT
CDR3: CASGDGRVITDTQYF
size: -
D: -
V: TRBV5-4
J: TRBJ2-3

DNA: TGTGCCAGCCGACAGGGTAGAGTCCAGCCCCAGCATTTT
CDR3: CASRQGRVQPQHF
size: -
D: -
V: TRBV21-1
J: TRBJ1-5

DNA: TGTGCCAGCAGCACAACGAGGGGGGATACGCAGTATTTT
CDR3: CASSTTRGDTQYF
size: -
D: -
V: TRBV6-5
J: TRBJ2-3

DNA: TGTGCCAGCAGCTCCGAAGGACACGCGAACACTGAAGCTTTCTTT
CDR3: CASSSEGHANTEAFF
size: -
D: -
V: TRBV9
J: TRBJ1-1

DNA: TGTGCCAGCAGTTTTAGCGGGAGAACCTACGAGCAGTACTTC
CDR3: CASSFSGRTYEQYF
size: -
D: TRBD2
V: TRBV6-6
J: TRBJ2-7

DNA: TGTGCCAGCAGCGTAGCACAGGGGGGGAACACTGAAGCTTTCTTT
CDR3: CASSVAQGGNTEAFF
size: -
D: TRBD1
V: TRBV9
J: TRBJ1-1

DNA: TGTGCCAGCAGTCCCTACAGGGGGCGGGCAGATACGCAGTATTTT
CDR3: CASSPYRGRADTQYF
size: -
D: TRBD1
V: TRBV27
J: TRBJ2-3

DNA: TGTGCCAGCAGTACCCTGACACGGGACAGAAACAATCAGCCCCAGCATTTT
CDR3: CASSTLTRDRNNQPQHF
size: -
D: TRBD1
V: TRBV2
J: TRBJ1-5

DNA: TGTGCCAGCAGCATTAACAGGGCTGGAAACACCATATATTTT
CDR3: CASSINRAGNTIYF
size: -
D: -
V: TRBV11-2
J: TRBJ1-3

DNA: TGTGCCAGCAGTGAAACCCGGGGGATTGACACAAGCAATCAGCCCCAGCATTTT
CDR3: CASSETRGIDTSNQPQHF
size: -
D: -
V: TRBV2
J: TRBJ1-5

DNA: TGTGCCATCACCGATACTAGCGCCCAGGGGCCCAATGAGCAGTTCTTC
CDR3: CAITDTSAQGPNEQFF
size: -
D: -
V: TRBV10-3
J: TRBJ2-1

DNA: TGTGCCAGTAGTCGGGGGGTGGGGCCTAATGAAAAACTGTTTTTT
CDR3: CASSRGVGPNEKLFF
size: -
D: -
V: TRBV25-1
J: TRBJ1-4

DNA: TGTGCCAGCAGACCGGGGTGGGGAATATGGGGCTACACCTTC
CDR3: CASRPGWGIWGYTF
size: -
D: -
V: TRBV27
J: TRBJ1-2

DNA: TGTGCCAGTAGGGAGTCGGGACAGGGCAGAAACACCATATATTTT
CDR3: CASRESGQGRNTIYF
size: -
D: TRBD1
V: TRBV19
J: TRBJ1-3

DNA: TGTGCCAGCAGCCCCGGGACAGGGGGCGAGCAGTACTTC
CDR3: CASSPGTGGEQYF
size: -
D: TRBD1
V: TRBV7-8
J: TRBJ2-7

DNA: TGCGCCAGCAGCCTACCGGGACAGACCTACGAGCAGTACTTC
CDR3: CASSLPGQTYEQYF
size: once
D: TRBD1
V: TRBV5-1
J: TRBJ2-7

DNA: TGTGCCAGCAGCTTAGAACAGGGGGCTAACTATGGCTACACCTTC
CDR3: CASSLEQGANYGYTF
size: once
D: TRBD1
V: TRBV11-2
J: TRBJ1-2

DNA: TGTGCCAGCAGTCAGCGGGGGGGAACTAATGAAAAACTGTTTTTT
CDR3: CASSQRGGTNEKLFF
size: -
D: -
V: TRBV28
J: TRBJ1-4

DNA: TGTGCCAGCAGCTTAGGAGGGACTAGCGCCGGGGAGCTGTTTTTT
CDR3: CASSLGGTSAGELFF
size: once
D: TRBD2
V: TRBV11-2
J: TRBJ2-2